These 22 T cell receptor beta chains came from one sample sequenced in a study of patients and donors after allogeneic stem cell transplantation. From the RT-PCR reads, TCRdb called clonotypes with MiXCR, one entry per CDR3 protein. The sample holds about a million distinct CDR3 sequences, about a sixth seen once. Specimen: blood, either unsorted or a sorted T cell fraction (not recorded which). These receptors were taken from a human donor who was either an allogeneic HSCT recipient or a stem cell or donor lymphocyte infusion donor (not recorded which). It is not recorded whose cells these are; they may come from a transplant donor.

This chain links TRBV20-1 with TRBJ2-1; D uncertain. Germline V gene lookup returns CDR1 DFQATT and CDR2 SNEGSKA (reference sequence). V lost 0 bases and J 2 bases, leaving 11 bases between the germline ends. The length of the CDR3 is 15 residues. This CDR3 reads CSARDLENAYNEQFF. The CDR3 DNA follows: TGCAGTGCTAGAGATTTAGAAAACGCCTACAATGAGCAGTTCTTC.

The sample holds many counts of this clonotype. The V call is TRBV12-3 or TRBV12-4, the J call TRBJ1-1; D is unclear. V lost 3 bases and J 5 bases, leaving 7 bases between the germline ends. The CDR3 covers 12 residues. The CDR3 DNA sequence: TGTGCCAGCAGTTTCGGGGTTACTGAAGCTTTCTTT. It codes for CASSFGVTEAFF.

This clonotype was seen repeatedly, ten times or more. The CDR3 DNA reads TGTGCCATCAGTGCGACAGGGGGGAATCAGCCCCAGCATTTT. It codes for CAISATGGNQPQHF. V and J are TRBV10-3 and TRBJ1-5; 9 nucleotides match TRBD1. The CDR3 has 14 amino acids. CDR1 is ENHRY, CDR2 SYGVKD, per germline. Trimming at V came to 4 bases and at J to 4 bases, leaving 2 bases not matched to a gene.

This clonotype was seen a few times. The V and J genes are TRBV27 and TRBJ1-5; no clear D gene. The CDR3 totals 14 residues. The V gene's germline CDR1 is MNHEY and CDR2 SMNVEV (reference sequence). The V end lost 3 bases, the J end lost 4 bases, and 10 bases lay between the germline ends. CDR3 sequence (DNA): TGTGCCAGCAGTTTCCGGTACGAGAATCAGCCCCAGCATTTT. It translates to CASSFRYENQPQHF.

The rearrangement links TRBV20-1 to TRBJ2-1; 8 positions agree with TRBD2. The ends lost 6 bases at V and 6 bases at J; junction bases unmatched: 7. The CDR3 sequence is 13 residues long. The germline gives CDR1 DFQATT, CDR2 SNEGSKA (reference sequence). DNA of the CDR3: TGCAGTGCAACCGGGACTAGTGTCAATGAGCAGTTCTTC. This translates into CSATGTSVNEQFF.

This clonotype was seen a few times. The CDR3 coding sequence is TGCGCCAGCAGCCACGTTACAGGAGGCCCTTACTTC. Translation: CASSHVTGGPYF. The chain has TRBV4-1 and TRBJ2-7; D might be TRBD1 or TRBD2, each matching 5 bases. Germline assignment: CDR1 MGHRA and CDR2 YSYEKL. The CDR3 is 12 residues long. Trimming left V 3 bases short and J 13 bases short, with 16 bases between.

This clonotype was counted a few times. This sequence joins TRBV20-1 and TRBJ2-3; D perhaps matches TRBD2 (6 bases). CDR1 and CDR2 (germline): DFQATT, SNEGSKA (reference sequence). The CDR3 sequence is 14 residues long. The V and J ends lost 5 bases and 3 bases respectively, with 15 bases between them. CDR3 loop: CSAAVAGGTDTQYF. The CDR3 DNA reads TGCAGTGCTGCCGTGGCAGGAGGGACAGATACGCAGTATTTT.

This clonotype came up many times. The J gene is TRBJ2-2, the V gene TRBV12-3 or TRBV12-4; no clear D gene. CDR3 size: 14 residues. V dropped 7 bases and J dropped 6 bases, with 15 bases sitting between them. CDR3 nucleotides: TGTGCCAGCACACTAACGGAAAGGTCCGGGGAGCTGTTTTTT. It is translated as CASTLTERSGELFF.

This clonotype was picked up many times. This chain links TRBV5-1 with TRBJ1-5; no clear D gene. With 0 bases removed from V and 3 bases from J, the gap between germline ends came to 7 bases. Germline CDR1 and CDR2: SGHRS and YFSETQ. The CDR3 loop spans 14 amino acids. CDR3 in amino acids: CASSLENLNQPQHF. The CDR3 nucleotides are TGCGCCAGCAGCTTGGAAAATCTCAATCAGCCCCAGCATTTT.

This clonotype was detected a few times. The chain links TRBV21-1 to TRBJ2-3. TRBV21-1 represents a pseudogene. This CDR3 is built from 16 residues. This chain's CDR3 is CASSKEAGEATDTQYF. Here the CDR3 DNA reads TGTGCCAGCAGCAAAGAGGCAGGTGAAGCTACAGATACGCAGTATTTT.

The rearrangement links TRBV6-1 to TRBJ1-3, with D unclear. The germline CDR1 and CDR2 sequences are MNHNS and SASEGT. Trimming pared 10 bases from V and 6 bases from J, leaving 19 bases between. The CDR3 loop spans 14 amino acids. CDR3 sequence (DNA): TGTGCCACTGCAATAAAAGACTTGACAAACACCATATATTTT. Translated: CATAIKDLTNTIYF.

J is TRBJ2-7 and V is TRBV6-5; TRBD1 might be the D (6 bases). V dropped 3 bases and J dropped 2 bases, with 14 bases sitting between them. CDR3 length equals 15 residues. Germline assignment: CDR1 MNHEY and CDR2 SVGAGI. This chain's CDR3 is CASSYSADSPYEQYF. The CDR3 DNA is TGTGCCAGCAGTTATTCAGCGGACAGCCCCTACGAGCAGTACTTC.

This clonotype showed up just a few times. This chain joins TRBV10-3 and TRBJ2-2; D unresolved. Between the trimmed V and J ends, which lost 4 bases and 6 bases, there was a span of 9 bases. The CDR3 extends over 13 amino acids. The germline V gene has CDR1 ENHRY and CDR2 SYGVKD. Here the CDR3 DNA reads TGTGCCATCAGTGGAATATCCCCCGGGGAGCTGTTTTTT. This sequence encodes CAISGISPGELFF.

The chain carries TRBV29-1 and TRBJ1-6; a weak D match, TRBD1 (6 bases). CDR1 and CDR2 (germline): SQVTM, ANQGSEA. V shed 4 bases and J shed 9 bases, with 10 bases lying between them. This CDR3 region has 12 residues. The CDR3 bases are TGCAGCGTTGGGGGGCTTGGTTCACCCCTCCACTTT. This translates into CSVGGLGSPLHF. The entire variable domain, with the rest obtained from reference TRBV29-1 and TRBJ1-6, is as follows: SAVISQKPSRDICQRGTSLTIQCQVDSQVTMMFWYRQQPGQSLTLIATANQGSEATYESGFVIDKFPISRPNLTFSTLTVSNMSPEDSSIYLCSVGGLGSPLHFGNGTRLTVT.

In DNA, the CDR3 is TGCGCCAGCAGCTTGGAAACAGCTAGAAACACTGAAGCTTTCTTT. Protein sequence: CASSLETARNTEAFF. The J gene is TRBJ1-1, the V gene TRBV5-1; D is uncertain. Germline CDR1 SGHRS, CDR2 YFSETQ. V lost 0 bases, J lost 2 bases, and 11 bases lay in between. This CDR3 region has 15 residues. Variable domain in full (rest from reference TRBV5-1 and TRBJ1-1): KAGVTQTPRYLIKTRGQQVTLSCSPISGHRSVSWYQQTPGQGLQFLFEYFSETQRNKGNFPGRFSGRQFSNSRSEMNVSTLELGDSALYLCASSLETARNTEAFFGQGTRLTVV.

This clonotype occurred many times. Sequence at one end of the junction differs from germline and may be a read error. The DNA for the CDR3 is TGTGCCAGCAGCTTAGGGACAGGGGATTCGGCTTTCTTT. It codes for CASSLGTGDSAFF. The chain links TRBV12-3 or TRBV12-4 to TRBJ1-1, with 10 bases fitting TRBD1. The CDR3 is 13 residues long.

This clonotype showed up just a few times. This rearrangement joins TRBV7-3 to TRBJ2-3, with D perhaps matching TRBD1 (6 bases). V was trimmed by 2 bases and J by 4 bases, leaving 13 bases between them. CDR1 is SGHTA and CDR2 is FQGTGA in the germline V gene. The CDR3 totals 15 residues. As DNA, the CDR3 is TGTGCCAGCAGCTTACAAGGGGGAAGGCCAGATACGCAGTATTTT. Translated: CASSLQGGRPDTQYF.

This clonotype was seen a few times. The rearrangement uses TRBV5-5 and TRBJ2-7; 7 bases line up with TRBD1. V lost 4 bases and J lost 5; bases outside the gene matches: 12. The CDR3 is 15 residues long. Per germline, CDR1 SGHKS and CDR2 YYEKEE (reference sequence). The CDR3 DNA reads as TGTGCCAGCAGCAACACCGGGACAGTGGTGGACGAGCAGTACTTC. Protein: CASSNTGTVVDEQYF.

The table lists this clonotype with a few counts. The chain employs TRBV14 and TRBJ1-2, with D hard to call. Trimming shortened V by 4 bases and J by 8 bases, and 11 bases separated the two germline ends. The germline V gene encodes CDR1 SGHDN and CDR2 FVKESK. The CDR3 has 12 amino acids. The CDR3 coding sequence is TGTGCCAGCAGCCCCAGGTCGGGGGGCTACACCTTC. It encodes CASSPRSGGYTF.

This clonotype was seen only a few times. This chain links TRBV7-6 with TRBJ2-5; 11 bases match TRBD2. CDR1 and CDR2 from the germline V gene are SGHVS and FNYEAQ. The CDR3 has 15 residues. Unmatched junction bases numbered 10, after V lost 6 bases and J lost 7 bases. The CDR3 loop reads CASSRSGGAFGTQYF. The CDR3 nucleotides are TGTGCCAGCAGTCGTAGCGGGGGGGCATTCGGGACCCAGTACTTC.

In its sample, this clonotype was seen a few times. The rearrangement uses TRBV5-1 and TRBJ2-1; 14 nucleotides line up with TRBD2. CDR3 length equals 15 residues. After removal of 6 bases from V and 8 bases from J, the junction contained 7 bases not matched to a gene. The germline gives CDR1 SGHRS, CDR2 YFSETQ. The DNA of the CDR3 is TGCGCCAGCACGCAGACTAGCGGGAGGGCCGATGAGCAGTTCTTC. Protein: CASTQTSGRADEQFF.

This clonotype was seen a few times. The rearrangement uses TRBV20-1 and TRBJ2-7; 7 bases match TRBD2. V dropped 1 base and J dropped 5; count of bases not matched to a gene: 5. The CDR3 spans 13 residues. Germline V gene lookup returns CDR1 DFQATT and CDR2 SNEGSKA (reference sequence). The CDR3 loop reads CSARGDYSHEQYF. The CDR3 DNA is TGCAGTGCTAGAGGGGACTATAGTCACGAGCAGTACTTC.